The 20 T cell receptor beta chains presented below share a single source sample, sequenced in a study of blood T cells in healthy people across ages. Through a sample-barcoded 5' primer and a J-beta primer mix, a second PCR was run for roughly 6 to 11 cycles. TCRdb fed the 5' RACE reads into MiXCR, producing one record per CDR3 protein. The sample lists some 700,000 distinct CDR3 sequences; 22% were seen once. Sequenced sample: blood. Receptors originate from a man between 65 and 79 years old in good health.

The genes are TRBV3-1 and TRBJ2-4; TRBD2 aligns across 14 bases. After removal of 4 bases from V and 3 bases from J, the junction contained 5 bases not matched to a gene. Germline V lookup: CDR1 LGHDT, CDR2 YNNKEL (reference sequence). This CDR3 contains 17 residues. The DNA for the CDR3 is TGTGCCAGCAGCCTGGGGACTAGCGGGGGAGGCAAAAACATTCAGTACTTC. Residues: CASSLGTSGGGKNIQYF.

A note on this clonotype: At one boundary the junction diverges from the germline segment, which might be a read error. This rearrangement joins TRBV29-1 to TRBJ1-2; D remains ambiguous. The V gene's germline CDR1 is SQVTM and CDR2 ANQGSEA. The CDR3 has 14 amino acids. CDR3 nucleotide sequence: TGCAGCGTTGAAATAGGTCCCAGTGACTATGGCTGCACCTTC. This sequence encodes CSVEIGPSDYGCTF.

Here the CDR3 reads CASSQNKGDLYEQYV. In DNA, the CDR3 is TGCGCCAGCAGCCAGAATAAGGGAGACCTCTACGAGCAGTACGTC. The chain carries TRBV4-1 and TRBJ2-7; tentative D call: TRBD2 (5 bases). The CDR3 sequence is 15 residues long. CDR1 MGHRA and CDR2 YSYEKL come from the germline V gene. V was shortened by 3 bases and J by 3 bases, with 15 bases between the two germline ends.

The gene calls are TRBV6-1 and TRBJ2-5; 8 positions agree with TRBD1. The J call is in doubt because the DNA end fits TRBJ2-7 better. In germline, CDR1 is MNHNS, CDR2 SASEGT. The CDR3 is made up of 15 amino acids. CDR3: CASSDTGTGSYEQYF. The CDR3 coding sequence is TGTGCCAGCAGTGATACCGGGACAGGCTCCTACGAGCAGTACTTC.

This clonotype was detected only a few times. The gene calls are TRBV12-3 or TRBV12-4 and TRBJ2-1; TRBD2 agrees at 11 bases. The CDR3 runs 16 residues. With V trimmed by 6 bases and J by 3 bases, 7 bases remained unmatched. CDR3 bases: TGTGCCAGCAGAACATCGGGACTAGCGGACTACAATGAGCAGTTCTTC. Its protein is CASRTSGLADYNEQFF.

The chain carries TRBV6-2 or TRBV6-3 and TRBJ2-6; D may be TRBD1 (5 bases). With 6 bases removed from V and 0 bases from J, the gap between germline ends came to 15 bases. The CDR3 is made up of 17 amino acids. Germline lookup yields CDR1 MNHEY and CDR2 SVGEGT. CDR3 bases: TGTGCCAGCAGCCGACAGTTGACTCGCTCTGGGGCCAACGTCCTGACTTTC. It translates to CASSRQLTRSGANVLTF.

The chain uses TRBV28 and TRBJ1-2; possibly TRBD1 for D (5 bases). This CDR3 spans 15 amino acids. The V end was cut by 6 bases, the J end by 7 bases, with 21 bases between. Germline CDR1 and CDR2: MDHEN and SYDVKM. This CDR3 reads CASSLPLEGARGYTF. In DNA form, the CDR3 reads TGTGCCAGCAGCCTTCCATTGGAAGGGGCGCGTGGCTACACCTTC.

The genes are TRBV20-1 and TRBJ2-1, with 10 positions matching TRBD2. The CDR3 covers 16 residues. In germline, CDR1 is DFQATT, CDR2 SNEGSKA (reference sequence). J lost 1 base, V lost 6 bases, and 9 bases had no gene match. CDR3 DNA sequence: TGCAGTGCAAATCTACCACTAGCGGGATCCTACAATGAGCAGTTCTTC. Translating it yields CSANLPLAGSYNEQFF.

This clonotype was seen a handful of times. The V call is TRBV29-1, the J call TRBJ1-1; a weak D match, TRBD1 (5 bases). Germline lookup yields CDR1 SQVTM and CDR2 ANQGSEA. The CDR3 loop spans 14 amino acids. V was cut by 2 bases and J by 0 bases, with 10 bases left in between. CDR3 region: CSVEPGRLNTEAFF. Written as DNA, the CDR3 is TGCAGCGTTGAACCGGGACGGCTGAACACTGAAGCTTTCTTT.

The chain links TRBV4-1 to TRBJ2-3; D remains unclear. CDR3 length: 15 amino acids. Trimming removed 6 bases from V and 2 bases from J, with 15 bases in between. CDR1 is MGHRA and CDR2 is YSYEKL in the germline V gene. The CDR3 loop is CASSPQLSSTDTQYF. CDR3 bases: TGCGCCAGCAGTCCACAGTTGAGCTCCACAGATACGCAGTATTTT.

This clonotype was counted a few times. The chain combines TRBV4-1 with TRBJ2-5; TRBD1 agrees at 9 bases. The DNA end is more similar to TRBJ2-1, so the J call may be wrong. The CDR3 covers 17 residues. The germline V gene encodes CDR1 MGHRA and CDR2 YSYEKL. CDR3 protein: CASSQDFRTGEPSEQFF. The CDR3 DNA follows: TGCGCCAGCAGCCAAGACTTTAGGACAGGGGAGCCCTCCGAGCAGTTCTTC.

This clonotype was seen more than once but under ten times. V and J are TRBV7-2 and TRBJ2-3, with D uncertain. Trimming shortened V by 5 bases and J by 3 bases, and 18 bases separated the two germline ends. This CDR3 contains 16 residues. Per the germline V gene, CDR1 is SGHTA and CDR2 is FQGNSA. CDR3 amino acids: CASSPSWARRTDTQYF. The CDR3 region has the DNA TGTGCCAGCAGCCCTTCCTGGGCCCGCAGGACAGATACGCAGTATTTT.

This clonotype was detected a few times. The chain uses TRBV19 and TRBJ2-3; D unresolved. Germline V gives CDR1 LNHDA, CDR2 SQIVND (reference sequence). The CDR3 is 13 residues long. V was clipped by 3 bases and J by 4 bases, with 8 bases between them. CDR3 bases: TGTGCCAGTAGTATCGCAGTTCCAGATACGCAGTATTTT. It translates to CASSIAVPDTQYF.

This clonotype was detected a few times. This chain joins TRBV20-1 and TRBJ1-1; a possible D gene is TRBD1 (5 bases). This CDR3 is 13 amino acids long. CDR1 and CDR2 (germline): DFQATT, SNEGSKA (reference sequence). As DNA, the CDR3 is TGCAGGCTGGGGGGAGGATCGTACACTGAAGCTTTCTTT. This gives the protein CRLGGGSYTEAFF.

The gene calls are TRBV6-2 or TRBV6-3 and TRBJ1-1; a possible D gene is TRBD1 (6 bases). The V gene lost 0 bases and the J gene lost 1 base, with 15 bases spanning the gap. CDR1 and CDR2 (germline): MNHEY, SVGEGT. The CDR3 covers 17 residues. CDR3 sequence reads: CASSYSLGGEENTEAFF. CDR3 DNA sequence: TGTGCCAGCAGTTACTCGCTGGGGGGCGAAGAGAACACTGAAGCTTTCTTT.

The chain combines TRBV7-9 with TRBJ2-1; D remains ambiguous. Germline CDR1 reads SEHNR; CDR2 reads FQNEAQ (reference sequence). This CDR3 has 14 amino acids. The V end lost 5 bases, the J end lost 7 bases, and 15 bases lay between the germline ends. CDR3 sequence: CASSPEFLGNEQFF. The CDR3, as DNA: TGTGCCAGCAGCCCGGAGTTTTTGGGGAATGAGCAGTTCTTC. Based on the CDR3 plus reference TRBV7-9 and TRBJ2-1, the full variable domain is DTGVSQNPRHKITKRGQNVTFRCDPISEHNRLYWYRQTLGQGPEFLTYFQNEAQLEKSRLLSDRFSAERPKGSFSTLEIQRTEQGDSAMYLCASSPEFLGNEQFFGPGTRLTVL.

This clonotype was observed a handful of times. This rearrangement joins TRBV7-9 to TRBJ2-7; TRBD1 agrees at 9 bases. CDR1 and CDR2 (germline): SEHNR, FQNEAQ (reference sequence). The CDR3 has 15 residues. The V segment lost 7 bases and the J segment 2 bases; nucleotides outside the gene matches: 9. CDR3 sequence: CASTLGTGTAYEQYF. CDR3 in DNA: TGTGCCAGCACCCTAGGGACAGGGACCGCCTACGAGCAGTACTTC.

The chain carries TRBV28 and TRBJ1-3, with D possibly being TRBD1 (5 bases). The CDR3 is made up of 18 amino acids. The V gene lost 6 bases and the J gene lost 0 bases, with 21 bases spanning the gap. Germline loops: CDR1 MDHEN, CDR2 SYDVKM. The chain's CDR3 is CASSRAAWGGSSGNTIYF. The CDR3 DNA reads TGTGCCAGCAGCCGAGCAGCTTGGGGGGGATCCTCTGGAAACACCATATATTTT.

The chain joins TRBV7-9 to TRBJ2-1; 8 bases are a match to TRBD2. Trimming at V came to 5 bases and at J to 4 bases, leaving 7 bases not matched to a gene. The CDR3 runs to 15 residues. Germline loops: CDR1 SEHNR, CDR2 FQNEAQ (reference sequence). The DNA of the CDR3 is TGTGCCAGCAGCCATCCTGGCGGGGGGTACAATGAGCAGTTCTTC. This gives the protein CASSHPGGGYNEQFF.

Concerning this clonotype: Germline and junction disagree at one end, which may indicate a read error. J is TRBJ1-4 and V is TRBV29-1; 7 bases are a match to TRBD1. In germline, CDR1 is SQVTM, CDR2 ANQGSEA. This CDR3 has 13 amino acids. The CDR3 DNA sequence: TGTAGCGTTGAACCCGGGGACAGTGAAAAACTGTTTTTT. This translates into CSVEPGDSEKLFF.